The 7 T cell receptor beta chains presented below share a single source sample, sequenced in a study of T cells in Graves' hyperthyroidism and ophthalmopathy. RNA transcripts served as the template for amplifying TCR beta CDR3 regions. A first-round RT-PCR of the TCR CDR3 used the HTBI primer set. MiXCR, run by TCRdb on the multiplex PCR reads, gives a single entry per CDR3 protein. The table shows about 600,000 distinct CDR3 sequences, with about a sixth occurring only once. Sequencing was carried out using blood. The receptors were gathered from a woman aged 40 to 55 with Graves' ophthalmopathy.

The sample holds many counts of this clonotype. The CDR3, as DNA: TGTGCCAGCAGCTTAGGGCACAGCTCCTACAATGAGCAGTTCTTC. Its protein product is CASSLGHSSYNEQFF. The chain employs TRBV7-9 and TRBJ2-1, with no clear D. V was cut by 1 base and J by 0 bases, with 7 bases left in between. The CDR3 runs 15 residues. Germline lookup yields CDR1 SEHNR and CDR2 FQNEAQ (reference sequence).

The rearrangement links TRBV7-9 to TRBJ2-2; TRBD1 is a possible D gene (5 bases). V was clipped by 3 bases and J by 6 bases, with 11 bases between them. Germline lookup yields CDR1 SEHNR and CDR2 FQNEAQ (reference sequence). This CDR3 is built from 14 residues. In nucleotides, the CDR3 is TGTGCCAGCAGCTTTAATCAGGGTCCCGGGGAGCTGTTTTTT. Its translation is CASSFNQGPGELFF. The full variable domain, rest sourced from reference TRBV7-9 and TRBJ2-2, is DTGVSQNPRHKITKRGQNVTFRCDPISEHNRLYWYRQTLGQGPEFLTYFQNEAQLEKSRLLSDRFSAERPKGSFSTLEIQRTEQGDSAMYLCASSFNQGPGELFFGEGSRLTVL.

Many counts were recorded for this clonotype. This chain links TRBV28 with TRBJ2-3; 14 nucleotides line up with TRBD2. The CDR3 is 16 amino acids. Looked up from germline, CDR1 is MDHEN and CDR2 is SYDVKM. Losses at the gene ends were 3 bases for V and 11 bases for J; bases not matched to a gene: 10. The CDR3 DNA is TGTGCCAGCAGTTTCCACGGGACTAGCGGGAGTCCCCTGCAGTATTTT. Translating it yields CASSFHGTSGSPLQYF.

This clonotype was observed a handful of times. The rearrangement joins TRBV11-3 to TRBJ1-6; TRBD1 might be the D (6 bases). Trimming left V 5 bases short and J 8 bases short, with 19 bases between. CDR3 length: 16 residues. Per germline, CDR1 SGHNT and CDR2 YENEEA. CDR3 DNA sequence: TGTGCCAGCAGCCCCCGGGGGCCCACGGTAGATTCACCCCTCCACTTT. Translating it yields CASSPRGPTVDSPLHF.

This clonotype was seen at least ten times. V is TRBV12-3 or TRBV12-4 and J is TRBJ1-6; D not resolved. The CDR3 has 15 amino acids. V was shortened by 4 bases and J by 10 bases, with 17 bases between the two germline ends. CDR3 sequence: CASSSRSGIGSPLHF. CDR3 sequence (DNA): TGTGCCAGCAGTTCCCGTTCGGGGATTGGGTCACCCCTCCACTTT.

V usage is TRBV11-1 and J usage is TRBJ2-1, with 7 bases identical to TRBD2. The CDR3 is 17 residues long. Trimming removed 0 bases from V and 2 bases from J; junction bases left unmatched: 7. Germline values: CDR1 SGHAT, CDR2 FQDESV (reference sequence). Here the CDR3 reads CASSLAPGGSPYNEQFF. DNA for the CDR3: TGTGCCAGCAGCTTAGCCCCGGGCGGGAGCCCCTACAATGAGCAGTTCTTC.

This clonotype has only a few counts. This chain joins TRBV9 and TRBJ2-5; 12 positions match TRBD2. The CDR3 is 18 residues long. J was trimmed by 6 bases and V by 4 bases; bases with no gene match: 16. The germline CDR1 and CDR2 sequences are SGDLS and YYNGEE. This CDR3 is CASSPGDLAGGVRKTQYF. The CDR3 DNA is TGTGCCAGCAGCCCAGGGGATCTAGCGGGAGGGGTCCGGAAGACCCAGTACTTC.